The 29 T cell receptor beta chains below come from one sample, sequenced in a study of Graves' ophthalmopathy and Graves' hyperthyroidism. TCR beta CDR3 amplification used RNA transcripts. HTBI primers primed a first-round RT-PCR, and a second-round multiplex PCR followed. TCRdb re-analysed the multiplex PCR reads in MiXCR, keeping a single row per CDR3 protein. The profile shows around 520,000 distinct CDR3 sequences, 39% of them singletons. The sequencing input was peripheral blood or thyroid tissue (not recorded which). The receptors were gathered from an adult man with Graves' hyperthyroidism.

At least ten counts were recorded for this clonotype. The chain is built from TRBV5-1 and TRBJ1-3, with D hard to call. The CDR3 loop spans 15 amino acids. V gave up 0 bases and J gave up 0 bases, with 7 bases separating them. The germline V gene has CDR1 SGHRS and CDR2 YFSETQ. In DNA, the CDR3 is TGCGCCAGCAGCTTGGACAGCACCTCTGGAAACACCATATATTTT. Amino acids: CASSLDSTSGNTIYF.

This clonotype was observed many times. The chain links TRBV20-1 to TRBJ1-2; 10 positions match TRBD1. Germline V gene lookup returns CDR1 DFQATT and CDR2 SNEGSKA (reference sequence). This CDR3 has 17 amino acids. J was trimmed by 6 bases and V by 1 base; bases with no gene match: 14. CDR3 region: CSARVPTPGQGYDGYTF. Here the CDR3 DNA reads TGCAGTGCTAGAGTACCAACCCCGGGACAGGGGTACGATGGCTACACCTTC.

The V gene is TRBV10-3, the J gene TRBJ2-3; 12 bases map to TRBD2. The CDR3 is 16 residues long. CDR1 and CDR2 (germline): ENHRY, SYGVKD. After removal of 7 bases from V and 1 base from J, the junction contained 6 bases not matched to a gene. Written as DNA, the CDR3 is TGTGCCATCAAAAGGACTAGCGGGATAGGCACAGATACGCAGTATTTT. As protein: CAIKRTSGIGTDTQYF.

Concerning this clonotype: A clone one base away is much larger, so this may be a read error. The chain links TRBV29-1 to TRBJ2-5; 8 positions agree with TRBD1. J was trimmed by 2 bases and V by 7 bases; bases with no gene match: 0. The CDR3 spans 11 residues. Germline lookup yields CDR1 SQVTM and CDR2 ANQGSEA. This CDR3 is CSDRGQETQYF. The CDR3 coding sequence is TGCAGCGACAGGGGGCAAGAGACCCAGTACTTC.

Ten or more counts support this clonotype. The gene calls are TRBV20-1 and TRBJ1-2; tentative D call: TRBD1 (6 bases). Germline loops: CDR1 DFQATT, CDR2 SNEGSKA (reference sequence). V dropped 4 bases and J dropped 0 bases, with 12 bases sitting between them. This CDR3 comprises 14 residues. The CDR3 DNA reads as TGCAGTGCTATAAAGCGGGGGCCTAACTATGGCTACACCTTC. Translated, it gives CSAIKRGPNYGYTF.

This sequence joins TRBV5-1 and TRBJ1-4; TRBD1 matches 10 bases. The ends lost 0 bases at V and 8 bases at J; junction bases unmatched: 10. This CDR3 comprises 17 residues. The germline V gene has CDR1 SGHRS and CDR2 YFSETQ. The CDR3 spells CASSLVGTGTGEEKLFF. As DNA, the CDR3 is TGCGCCAGCAGCTTGGTTGGAACCGGGACAGGGGAAGAAAAACTGTTTTTT.

The CDR3 nucleotides read TGTGCCAGCAGCTTGAGGTGGGGACAGCGGGCATTAGAAGCTTTCTTT. Amino acid sequence: CASSLRWGQRALEAFF. The chain has TRBV5-6 and TRBJ1-1; 7 positions agree with TRBD1. V lost 1 base and J lost 8; bases outside the gene matches: 14. The CDR3 has 16 residues. CDR1 and CDR2 (germline): SGHDT, YYEEEE.

This clonotype came up once. The chain uses TRBV7-9 and TRBJ2-7; 9 bases map to TRBD2. V lost 5 bases, J lost 7 bases, and 12 bases stayed unmatched. This CDR3 is 15 amino acids long. Germline CDR1 is SEHNR and CDR2 is FQNEAQ (reference sequence). CDR3 residues: CASSLGTSSYNEQYF. The CDR3 bases are TGTGCCAGCAGCCTCGGGACTAGCTCCTACAATGAGCAGTACTTC.

The CDR3, as DNA: TGTGCCAGCAGCTCTCCCTCTAGCGGGGGCCCAGGCACAGATACGCAGTATTTT. The encoded protein is CASSSPSSGGPGTDTQYF. This chain uses TRBV7-9 with TRBJ2-3; 10 bases line up with TRBD2. Germline V CDR1 and CDR2: SEHNR, FQNEAQ (reference sequence). The CDR3 is 18 amino acids. Trimming removed 4 bases from V and 1 base from J; junction bases left unmatched: 11. Using reference TRBV7-9 and TRBJ2-3 for the parts outside the CDR3, the full variable domain is DTGVSQNPRHKITKRGQNVTFRCDPISEHNRLYWYRQTLGQGPEFLTYFQNEAQLEKSRLLSDRFSAERPKGSFSTLEIQRTEQGDSAMYLCASSSPSSGGPGTDTQYFGPGTRLTVL.

The table lists this clonotype with many counts. V gene TRBV20-1 combines with J gene TRBJ1-4, with D perhaps matching TRBD1 (6 bases). CDR3 size: 15 residues. Germline CDR1 DFQATT, CDR2 SNEGSKA (reference sequence). Trimming cost V 0 bases and J 3 bases, with 11 bases left between them. The CDR3 reads CSARDTGRANEKLFF. The DNA for the CDR3 is TGCAGTGCTAGAGACACAGGGCGGGCTAATGAAAAACTGTTTTTT.

This clonotype was recorded once. This sequence joins TRBV7-9 and TRBJ2-5, with 9 bases that match TRBD1. The V and J ends lost 5 bases and 7 bases, in that order; junction bases with no gene match: 17. The CDR3 sequence is 17 residues long. The germline gives CDR1 SEHNR, CDR2 FQNEAQ (reference sequence). The chain's CDR3 is CASSPSRDRAEYGTQYF. The CDR3 DNA sequence: TGTGCCAGCAGCCCGAGCCGGGACAGGGCAGAGTATGGGACCCAGTACTTC.

This clonotype was counted once. The J gene is TRBJ1-6, the V gene TRBV12-3 or TRBV12-4; 10 nucleotides match TRBD1. CDR3 length equals 14 residues. With V trimmed by 8 bases and J by 4 bases, 2 bases remained unmatched. The CDR3 DNA is TGTGCCAGCTGGGACAGGGGTTATAATTCACCCCTCCACTTT. Translating gives CASWDRGYNSPLHF.

The J gene is TRBJ1-6, the V gene TRBV27, with no clear D. V lost 6 bases and J 2 bases, leaving 8 bases between the germline ends. Germline CDR1 MNHEY, CDR2 SMNVEV (reference sequence). This CDR3 contains 14 residues. CDR3 amino acids: CASRFGPYNSPLHF. In nucleotides, the CDR3 is TGTGCCAGCAGATTCGGTCCCTATAATTCACCCCTCCACTTT.

The V call is TRBV5-1, the J call TRBJ1-4; 9 nucleotides line up with TRBD1. J gave up 10 bases and V 3 bases, and 13 bases lay outside the gene matches. CDR3 length: 16 residues. The germline gives CDR1 SGHRS, CDR2 YFSETQ. The CDR3 DNA reads as TGCGCCAGCAGCTCGCATACCGGGACAGGGACTGGAAAACTGTTTTTT. This gives the protein CASSSHTGTGTGKLFF.

A remark on this clonotype: Given a much more abundant clone one base away, this may be a read error. The chain couples TRBV7-9 to TRBJ2-2; D gene ambiguous. In germline, CDR1 is SEHNR, CDR2 FQNEAQ (reference sequence). The CDR3 covers 13 residues. V shed 5 bases and J shed 7 bases, with 11 bases lying between them. CDR3 in amino acids: CASSHDIDGELFF. As DNA, the CDR3 is TGTGCCAGCAGCCACGATATCGACGGGGAGCTGTTTTTT.

This clonotype was detected ten times or more. The genes are TRBV10-3 and TRBJ1-1; D may be TRBD1 (6 bases). CDR3 length: 18 residues. The V gene's germline CDR1 is ENHRY and CDR2 SYGVKD. V lost 6 bases, J lost 1 base, and 24 bases lay in between. The CDR3 DNA sequence: TGTGCCATCAGCCACTATAATCCCAAGGGGGAGGGGAACACTGAAGCTTTCTTT. Translating gives CAISHYNPKGEGNTEAFF.

The chain uses TRBV7-9 and TRBJ1-4, with TRBD1 identical over 11 bases. The CDR3 runs 17 residues. Germline V gene lookup returns CDR1 SEHNR and CDR2 FQNEAQ (reference sequence). J lost 3 bases, V lost 5 bases, and 8 bases had no gene match. The CDR3 DNA reads TGTGCCAGCAGCCCCCTCCCGGGACAGGGGGCTAATGAAAAACTGTTTTTT. Protein product: CASSPLPGQGANEKLFF. The full variable domain, completed using reference TRBV7-9 and TRBJ1-4, is DTGVSQNPRHKITKRGQNVTFRCDPISEHNRLYWYRQTLGQGPEFLTYFQNEAQLEKSRLLSDRFSAERPKGSFSTLEIQRTEQGDSAMYLCASSPLPGQGANEKLFFGSGTQLSVL.

This clonotype occurred many times. The J gene is TRBJ2-5, the V gene TRBV7-8; no reliable D call. The CDR3 is 12 amino acids. Germline values: CDR1 SGHVS, CDR2 FQNEAQ. Trimming left V 5 bases short and J 2 bases short, with 6 bases between. CDR3 nucleotides: TGTGCCAGCAGCCAAGCTCAAGAGACCCAGTACTTC. This sequence encodes CASSQAQETQYF.

This clonotype showed up many times. The V and J genes are TRBV12-3 or TRBV12-4 and TRBJ2-5; possible D gene TRBD1, 6 bases. This CDR3 has 14 residues. V lost 3 bases and J lost 5, with 13 bases in between. The CDR3 reads CASSLTQGWETQYF. The CDR3 DNA reads TGTGCCAGCAGTTTGACACAGGGATGGGAGACCCAGTACTTC.

The V and J genes are TRBV2 and TRBJ1-6; perhaps TRBD1 as D (6 bases). CDR1 and CDR2 from the germline V gene are SNHLY and FYNNEI. Trimming left V 8 bases short and J 11 bases short, with 19 bases between. The CDR3 spans 14 residues. The CDR3 loop reads CASGGYGVAAPLHF. CDR3 coding DNA: TGTGCCAGCGGGGGCTATGGGGTAGCGGCACCCCTCCACTTT. The entire variable domain, with the rest obtained from reference TRBV2 and TRBJ1-6, is as follows: EPEVTQTPSHQVTQMGQEVILRCVPISNHLYFYWYRQILGQKVEFLVSFYNNEISEKSEIFDDQFSVERPDGSNFTLKIRSTKLEDSAMYFCASGGYGVAAPLHFGNGTRLTVT.

This clonotype was counted once. A read error may be the cause here, since a much bigger clone is one base away. The CDR3 spells CASSVSTGGSPLHF. DNA for the CDR3: TGTGCCAGCAGCGTTAGCACGGGAGGTTCACCCCTCCACTTT. V usage is TRBV9 and J usage is TRBJ1-6; D unclear. V lost 2 bases, J lost 9 bases, and 12 bases lay in between. The CDR3 is 14 residues long. Germline values: CDR1 SGDLS, CDR2 YYNGEE.

This clonotype was seen many times. The chain is built from TRBV19 and TRBJ1-5; no reliable D call. V was clipped by 10 bases and J by 0 bases, with 19 bases between them. The germline V gene has CDR1 LNHDA and CDR2 SQIVND (reference sequence). This CDR3 region has 16 residues. The CDR3 DNA reads TGTGCCACGAGAAAAAACCAGGATTATAGCAATCAGCCCCAGCATTTT. As protein: CATRKNQDYSNQPQHF.

This clonotype was seen at least ten times. The V gene is TRBV5-1, the J gene TRBJ2-2; D gene unclear. Per the germline V gene, CDR1 is SGHRS and CDR2 is YFSETQ. Trimming pared 0 bases from V and 9 bases from J, leaving 0 bases between. The CDR3 is 10 residues long. The CDR3 loop is CASSLGELFF. CDR3 sequence (DNA): TGCGCCAGCAGCTTGGGGGAGCTGTTTTTT. The complete variable domain, with remaining parts taken from reference TRBV5-1 and TRBJ2-2, reads KAGVTQTPRYLIKTRGQQVTLSCSPISGHRSVSWYQQTPGQGLQFLFEYFSETQRNKGNFPGRFSGRQFSNSRSEMNVSTLELGDSALYLCASSLGELFFGEGSRLTVL.

This clonotype was seen many times. This chain joins TRBV7-2 and TRBJ2-7, with 8 bases lining up with TRBD2. J was trimmed by 2 bases and V by 4 bases; bases with no gene match: 10. This CDR3 has 16 amino acids. CDR1 is SGHTA, CDR2 FQGNSA, per germline. CDR3 region: CASSSKTSGKTYEQYF. CDR3 coding DNA: TGTGCCAGCAGCTCCAAAACTAGCGGCAAGACCTACGAGCAGTACTTC.

The chain recombines TRBV24-1 with TRBJ2-1; TRBD2 agrees at 13 bases. The CDR3 sequence is 17 residues long. The V and J ends lost 3 bases and 4 bases, in that order; junction bases with no gene match: 5. Germline CDR1 reads KGHDR; CDR2 reads SFDVKD. In nucleotides, the CDR3 is TGTGCCACCAGTGATCCAAGGACTAGCGGGAGATACAATGAGCAGTTCTTC. Its translation: CATSDPRTSGRYNEQFF.

On this clonotype itself: A read error is possible here, since a much larger clone lies one base away. CDR3 protein: CASSPSPGGGELFF. The CDR3 DNA is TGTGCCAGCAGCCCGTCCCCCGGCGGCGGGGAGCTGTTTTTT. The chain employs TRBV7-3 and TRBJ2-2; D is uncertain. This CDR3 has 14 residues. CDR1 is SGHTA and CDR2 is FQGTGA in the germline V gene. Trimming removed 5 bases at V and 7 bases at J, with 14 bases between.

This clonotype was observed once. No conserved phenylalanine or tryptophan ends this CDR3, so it is likely a read error. Because the CDR3's place on the DNA is in doubt, the DNA is left out and the CDR3 is given as listed by TCRdb. The chain couples TRBV20-1 to TRBJ2-7; the table's D call TRBD2 went unverified against the DNA. The CDR3 is made up of 8 amino acids, end residues included. The germline CDR1 and CDR2 sequences are DFQATT and SNEGSKA (reference sequence). CDR3 loop: CSASPPIA.

The genes are TRBV25-1 and TRBJ1-1; D possibly corresponds to TRBD1 (5 bases). CDR1 is MGHDK and CDR2 is SYGVNS in the germline V gene. Trimming took 4 bases from V and 0 from J, leaving 18 bases between them. There are 17 residues in the CDR3. CDR3 coding DNA: TGTGCCAGCAGTGCTAGCAGTTGGGGCAGGGTGAACACTGAAGCTTTCTTT. It encodes CASSASSWGRVNTEAFF.

The chain uses TRBV5-5 and TRBJ1-6; weak D call: TRBD1 (5 bases). Germline assignment: CDR1 SGHKS and CDR2 YYEKEE (reference sequence). Deletions cut 1 base from V and 8 bases from J, with 16 bases between. This CDR3 has 16 residues. In DNA, the CDR3 is TGTGCCAGCAGCTTGTGGGGGGTGAAGACTGATTCACCCCTCCACTTT. This sequence encodes CASSLWGVKTDSPLHF.